This entry is about one TCR beta chain. The antigen is not known. This record comes from a study of T cell responses to AZD1222 COVID-19 vaccine. Study conclusions and caveats: Without day 14 samples, only post-peak T cell repertoires were studied.

Second doses that came at about 4 or about 12 weeks were put together. Repertoires were generated with immunoSEQ multiplex PCR, while TCRdb's copy carries only in-frame clones and drops some. The sample has 80,000 to 100,000 clones, roughly nine tenths seen once; the top ten hold approximately 5.2%. V was cut by 3 bases and J by 4 bases, with 12 bases left in between. This CDR3 region has 14 residues. Looked up from germline, CDR1 is KGHSH and CDR2 is LQKENI. The source material was peripheral blood, sampled 28 days after the second AZD1222 dose. The TCR sequence derives from an adult who received the AZD1222 COVID-19 vaccine. The chain combines TRBV18 with TRBJ1-1; tentative D call: TRBD1 (6 bases). The CDR3 DNA sequence: TGTGCCAGCTCACCTTGGACAGACTTCACTGAAGCTTTCTTT. It is translated as CASSPWTDFTEAFF.